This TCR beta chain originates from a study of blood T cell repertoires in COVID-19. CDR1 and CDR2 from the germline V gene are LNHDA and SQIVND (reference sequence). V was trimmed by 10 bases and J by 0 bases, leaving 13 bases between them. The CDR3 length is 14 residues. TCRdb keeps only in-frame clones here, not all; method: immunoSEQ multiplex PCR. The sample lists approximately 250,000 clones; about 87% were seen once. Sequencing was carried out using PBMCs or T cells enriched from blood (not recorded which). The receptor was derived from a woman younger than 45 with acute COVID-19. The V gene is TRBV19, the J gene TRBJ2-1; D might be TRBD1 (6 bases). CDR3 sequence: CATATDSSYNEQFF. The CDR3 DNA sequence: TGTGCCACTGCGACGGACAGCTCCTACAATGAGCAGTTCTTC.